The clone carrying this TCR beta chain has ten or more counts. Its specificity is unknown. This entry belongs to a study of molecular identifiers for immune sequencing clone quantification. This CDR3 has 14 residues. Germline V lookup: CDR1 GTSNPN, CDR2 SVGIG (reference sequence). After removal of 3 bases from V and 6 bases from J, the junction contained 9 bases not matched to a gene. Preparation of the bulk TCR libraries relied on previously described methods and listed TCR primers. TCRdb processed the PCR reads anew with MiXCR; each CDR3 protein has one entry. This sample has about 640,000 distinct CDR3 sequences, with about 20% found just once. General study points: Effector cells kept over 98% of their molecules in clones above 20 RNA copies, while naive cells kept under 1% there.

The CD8+CD4-CCR7+CD45RA+ phenotype defined the sorted naive CD8 T cells. This receptor was obtained from a human donor in good health. Some libraries in this study had Jurkat cell RNA spiked in. The gene calls are TRBV30 and TRBJ2-7; the match to TRBD1 covers 9 bases. Sequenced material: naive CD8+ T cells from blood, with Jurkat cell RNA spiked in. Regarding subset: FACS-sorted CD8+CD4-CCR7+CD45RA+ naive T cells. Here the CDR3 reads CAWSSATGGFEQYF. Here the CDR3 DNA reads TGTGCCTGGAGCTCCGCGACAGGGGGGTTCGAGCAGTACTTC. Complete variable domain (other parts from reference TRBV30 and TRBJ2-7): SQTIHQWPATLVQPVGSPLSLECTVEGTSNPNLYWYRQAAGRGLQLLFYSVGIGQISSEVPQNLSASRPQDRQFILSSKKLLLSDSGFYLCAWSSATGGFEQYFGPGTRLTVT.